This TCR beta chain was observed in a study of CD8 T cells in Susac syndrome. Study results and limitations: The study admitted that it had a relatively small number of individuals in its TCR sequencing and HLA analysis.

This clonotype came up a few times. Antigen specificity is unknown. Sequencing of TCR beta, carried out with a high-throughput approach, was applied to CD8+ and CD4+ T cells from the blood. Patients with stable or active relapsing-remitting disease, all of them treatment-naive, made up the multiple sclerosis controls. Negative isolation was applied to CD8+ and CD4+ T cells, and FACS enrichment was applied to TEMRA cells. RNA, at roughly 0.5 to 1 ug, was reverse transcribed with random hexamers. MiXCR, applied by TCRdb to the immunoSEQ multiplex PCR reads, yields one record per CDR3 protein. The sample has 95,000 to 150,000 distinct CDR3 sequences, roughly 93% seen once; the top ten hold roughly 0.3%. The clonotype comes from a human donor with multiple sclerosis. Sequenced: CD8+ T cells from PBMCs.

CDR3 nucleotide sequence: TGTGCCAGTAGTATTGGACCTCACTCAATTGCTTTCTTT. This gives the protein CASSIGPHSIAFF. The chain carries TRBV19 and TRBJ1-1; no clear D. V was cut by 3 bases and J by 11 bases, with 16 bases left in between. From germline, CDR1 is LNHDA and CDR2 SQIVND (reference sequence). The CDR3 has 13 residues.